This TCR beta chain was recorded in a study of cytomegalovirus exposure and HLA in healthy donors. Study results and caveats: A classifier reportedly called cytomegalovirus status with high sensitivity and specificity. The authors listed 164 TCR beta chains as cytomegalovirus-associated. Among the CMV-associated chains, three were confirmed in vitro as specific for CMV antigens.

On this clone: The antigen remains unidentified.

Profiled with immunoSEQ multiplex PCR; TCRdb holds only in-frame clones, not every one. The sample lists 86,000 or so clones, approximately 95% occurring once. The TCR sequence derives from a man between 18 and 29 years old in good health and CMV-seropositive. Sequencing was carried out using PBMCs.

As DNA, the CDR3 is TGTGCCAGCAGCAAAGGAGCGCGCGGCTACGAGCAGTACTTC. Translating it yields CASSKGARGYEQYF. This rearrangement joins TRBV21-1 to TRBJ2-7; TRBD2, the table's D call, was not compared with the DNA. TRBV21-1 is reported as a pseudogene. CDR3 length: 14 residues.